The sequence of this T cell receptor (beta chain) was determined in a study of blood T cell repertoires in COVID-19. Study-wide background: Samples representing acute and convalescent COVID-19 were sourced from the United States, Italy and Spain.

Original processing methods: Nucleated cell counts were estimated from reference gene primer amplification. Generated by immunoSEQ multiplex PCR, the TCRdb table keeps only in-frame clones and is missing some. V and J calls plus clone size are reproduced from that table; the DNA served to infer D and trimming. The sample has around 56,000 clones, 70% to 75% seen once. V was trimmed by 6 bases and J by 5 bases, leaving 10 bases between them. The CDR3 contains 12 residues. Germline V gene lookup returns CDR1 MNHEY and CDR2 SMNVEV (reference sequence). The sequenced sample was peripheral blood. J is TRBJ1-2 and V is TRBV27; D uncertain. This sequence originates from a woman in her seventies with acute or convalescent COVID-19. The CDR3 loop reads CASSPSGYGYTF. CDR3 coding DNA: TGTGCCAGCAGCCCCTCGGGATATGGCTACACCTTC.